The entry below gives a single T cell receptor beta chain sequence along with its context. Its antigen remains unidentified. This entry is derived from a study of shared clonotypes between healthy human individuals. The CDR3 covers 15 residues. Germline CDR1 reads MDHEN; CDR2 reads SYDVKM. Trimming removed 5 bases from V and 8 bases from J; junction bases left unmatched: 10. Findings of the study overall: Tissue TCR repertoires likely differ from these blood-only repertoires. Genetic and exposure-history diversity was limited by the small donor number.

Assay: immunoSEQ multiplex PCR; the TCRdb copy retains only in-frame clones and omits some. The sample holds some 480,000 clones, 70% to 80% seen once. This clonotype was obtained from a woman between 35 and 50 years old in good health. Some clones in this sample may be carry-over from other donors' samples. The V gene is TRBV28, the J gene TRBJ2-7, with 12 bases aligning to TRBD2. Sequencing was performed on PBMCs. The CDR3 DNA reads TGTGCCAGCAGTCTCGTTAGGACTAGCGGGAACAAGCAGTACTTC. Translation: CASSLVRTSGNKQYF.